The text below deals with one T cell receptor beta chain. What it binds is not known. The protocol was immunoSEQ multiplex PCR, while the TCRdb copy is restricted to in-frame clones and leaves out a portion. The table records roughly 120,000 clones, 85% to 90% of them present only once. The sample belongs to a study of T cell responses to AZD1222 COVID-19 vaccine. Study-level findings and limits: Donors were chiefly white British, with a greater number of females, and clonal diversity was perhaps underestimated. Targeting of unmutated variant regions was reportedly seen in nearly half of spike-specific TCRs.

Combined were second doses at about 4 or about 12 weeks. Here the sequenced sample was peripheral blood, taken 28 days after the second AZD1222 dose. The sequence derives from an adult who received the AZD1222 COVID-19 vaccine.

CDR3 bases: TGTGCCAGCAGTCGCGACATCGCTGAAGCTTTCTTT. Its protein is CASSRDIAEAFF. This chain joins TRBV12-3 or TRBV12-4 and TRBJ1-1; D is unresolved. This CDR3 comprises 12 residues. Trimming took 5 bases from V and 6 from J, leaving 10 bases between them.